This TCR beta chain was sequenced during a study of cytomegalovirus exposure and HLA in healthy donors. The PCR employed 60 Vbeta primers together with 13 Jbeta primers. Generated by immunoSEQ multiplex PCR, the TCRdb table keeps only in-frame clones and is missing some. The sample consists of about 100,000 clones, roughly 84% of them appearing once. Only a few counts were recorded for this clone. Trimming cost V 4 bases and J 4 bases; bases outside gene matches: 4. The germline V gene has CDR1 SQVTM and CDR2 ANQGSEA. The CDR3 spans 13 residues. The sequenced sample consisted of PBMCs. The chain uses TRBV29-1 and TRBJ2-3; 8 nucleotides line up with TRBD1. This receptor was obtained from a woman aged 18-35 years in good health and CMV-seronegative. CDR3 nucleotide sequence: TGCAGCGTTGTTACAGGGGGTCCAGATACGCAGTATTTT. Encoded protein: CSVVTGGPDTQYF.